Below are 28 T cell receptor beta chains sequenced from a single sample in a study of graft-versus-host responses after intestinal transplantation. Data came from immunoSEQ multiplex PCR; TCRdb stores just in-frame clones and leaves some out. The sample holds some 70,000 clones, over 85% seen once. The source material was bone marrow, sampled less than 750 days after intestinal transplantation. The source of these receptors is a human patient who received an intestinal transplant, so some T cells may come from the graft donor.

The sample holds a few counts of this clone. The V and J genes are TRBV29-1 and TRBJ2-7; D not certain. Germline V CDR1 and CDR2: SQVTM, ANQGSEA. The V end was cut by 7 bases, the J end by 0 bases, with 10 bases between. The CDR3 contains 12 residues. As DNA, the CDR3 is TGCAGCGGGAAATTGGACTCCTACGAGCAGTACTTC. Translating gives CSGKLDSYEQYF.

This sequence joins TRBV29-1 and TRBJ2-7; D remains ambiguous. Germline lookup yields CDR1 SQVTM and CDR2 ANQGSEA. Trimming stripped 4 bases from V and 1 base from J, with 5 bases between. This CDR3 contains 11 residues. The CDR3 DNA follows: TGCAGCGTTGGGGATTCCTACGAGCAGTACTTC. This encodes CSVGDSYEQYF.

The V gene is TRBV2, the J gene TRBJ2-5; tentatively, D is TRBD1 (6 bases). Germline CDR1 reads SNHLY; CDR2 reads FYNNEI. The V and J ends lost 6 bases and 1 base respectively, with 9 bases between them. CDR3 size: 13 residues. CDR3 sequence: CASSWGPQETQYF. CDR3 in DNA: TGTGCCAGCAGCTGGGGGCCCCAAGAGACCCAGTACTTC.

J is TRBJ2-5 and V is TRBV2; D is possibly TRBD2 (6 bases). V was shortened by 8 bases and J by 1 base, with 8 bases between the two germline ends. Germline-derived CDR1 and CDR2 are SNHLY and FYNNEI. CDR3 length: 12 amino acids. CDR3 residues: CASRDFQETQYF. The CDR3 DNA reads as TGTGCCAGCCGGGACTTCCAAGAGACCCAGTACTTC. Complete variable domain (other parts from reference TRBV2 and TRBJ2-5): EPEVTQTPSHQVTQMGQEVILRCVPISNHLYFYWYRQILGQKVEFLVSFYNNEISEKSEIFDDQFSVERPDGSNFTLKIRSTKLEDSAMYFCASRDFQETQYFGPGTRLLVL.

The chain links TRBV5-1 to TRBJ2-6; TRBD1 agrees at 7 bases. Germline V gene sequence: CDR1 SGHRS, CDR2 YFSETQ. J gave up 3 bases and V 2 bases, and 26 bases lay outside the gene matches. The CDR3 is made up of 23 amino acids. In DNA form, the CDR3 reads TGCGCCAGCAGCTTTGTGGCGCCCCTAATTGACAGGGTGACCTCTGGTGGGGCCAACGTCCTGACTTTC. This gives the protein CASSFVAPLIDRVTSGGANVLTF.

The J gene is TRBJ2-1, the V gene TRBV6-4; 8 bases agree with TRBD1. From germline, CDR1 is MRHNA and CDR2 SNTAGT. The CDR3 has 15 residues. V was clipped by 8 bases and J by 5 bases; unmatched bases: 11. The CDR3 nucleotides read TGTGCCAGCGGGACAGGCCAGGGGGCCCACAATGAGCAGTTCTTC. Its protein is CASGTGQGAHNEQFF.

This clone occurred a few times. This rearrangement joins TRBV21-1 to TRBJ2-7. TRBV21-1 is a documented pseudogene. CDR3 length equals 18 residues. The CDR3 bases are TGTGCCAGCAGCCTAACTAGCTCCCAAGGGGGTTTTTCCTACGAGCAGTACTTC. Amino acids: CASSLTSSQGGFSYEQYF.

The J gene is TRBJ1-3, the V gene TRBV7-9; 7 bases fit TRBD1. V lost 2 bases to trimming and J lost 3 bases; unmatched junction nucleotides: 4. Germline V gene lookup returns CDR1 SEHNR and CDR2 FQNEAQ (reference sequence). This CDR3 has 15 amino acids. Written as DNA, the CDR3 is TGTGCCAGCAGCTTACGAGGGACAGTTGGAAACACCATATATTTT. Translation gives CASSLRGTVGNTIYF.

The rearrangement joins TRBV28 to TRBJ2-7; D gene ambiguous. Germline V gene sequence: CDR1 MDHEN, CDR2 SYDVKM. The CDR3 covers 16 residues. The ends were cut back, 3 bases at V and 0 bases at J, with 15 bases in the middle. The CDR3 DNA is TGTGCCAGCAGTTTCGACGGCGGCCGGAGCTCCTACGAGCAGTACTTC. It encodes CASSFDGGRSSYEQYF.

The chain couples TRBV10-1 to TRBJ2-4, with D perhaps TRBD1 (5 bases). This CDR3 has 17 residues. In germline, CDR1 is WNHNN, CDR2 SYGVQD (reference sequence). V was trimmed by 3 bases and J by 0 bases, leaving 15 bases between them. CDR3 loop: CASSDQGRPEAKNIQYF. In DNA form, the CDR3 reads TGCGCCAGCAGTGATCAGGGCAGGCCCGAAGCCAAAAACATTCAGTACTTC.

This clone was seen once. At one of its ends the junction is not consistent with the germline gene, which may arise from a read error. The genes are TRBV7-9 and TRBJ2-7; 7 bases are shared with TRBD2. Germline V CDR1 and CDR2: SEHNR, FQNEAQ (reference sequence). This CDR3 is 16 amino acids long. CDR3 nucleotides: TGTGCCGGCAGCTTAAAATCTAGCGGCAAAGCCTACGAGCAGTACTTC. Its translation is CAGSLKSSGKAYEQYF.

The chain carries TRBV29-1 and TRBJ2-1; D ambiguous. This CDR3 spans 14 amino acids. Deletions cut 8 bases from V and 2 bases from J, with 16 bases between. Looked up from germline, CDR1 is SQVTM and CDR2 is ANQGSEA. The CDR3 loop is CSLLPAPTYNEQFF. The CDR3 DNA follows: TGCAGCCTACTACCAGCGCCCACCTACAATGAGCAGTTCTTC.

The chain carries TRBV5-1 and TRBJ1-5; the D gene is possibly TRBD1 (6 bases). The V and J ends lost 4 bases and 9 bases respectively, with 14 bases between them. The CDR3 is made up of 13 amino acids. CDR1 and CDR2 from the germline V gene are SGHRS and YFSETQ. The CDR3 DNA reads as TGCGCCAGCAGCAGAACAGGGCCTTGGCCCCAGCATTTT. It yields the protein CASSRTGPWPQHF.

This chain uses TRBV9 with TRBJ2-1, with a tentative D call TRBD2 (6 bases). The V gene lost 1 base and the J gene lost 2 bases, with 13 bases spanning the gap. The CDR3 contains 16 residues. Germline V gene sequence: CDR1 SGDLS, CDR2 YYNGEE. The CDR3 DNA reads TGTGCCAGCAGCGTAACTAGCTCCGTGGCCTACAATGAGCAGTTCTTC. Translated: CASSVTSSVAYNEQFF.

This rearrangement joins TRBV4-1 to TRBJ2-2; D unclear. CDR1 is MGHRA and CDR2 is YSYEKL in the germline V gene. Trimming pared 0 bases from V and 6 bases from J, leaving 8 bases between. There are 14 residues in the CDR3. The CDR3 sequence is CASSQDHTAGELFF. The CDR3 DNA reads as TGCGCCAGCAGCCAAGATCATACGGCCGGGGAGCTGTTTTTT.

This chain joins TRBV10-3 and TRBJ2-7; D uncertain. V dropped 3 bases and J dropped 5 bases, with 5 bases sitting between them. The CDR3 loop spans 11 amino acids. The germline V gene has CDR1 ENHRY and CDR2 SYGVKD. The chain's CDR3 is CAISEWDEQYF. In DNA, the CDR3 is TGTGCCATCAGTGAATGGGACGAGCAGTACTTC.

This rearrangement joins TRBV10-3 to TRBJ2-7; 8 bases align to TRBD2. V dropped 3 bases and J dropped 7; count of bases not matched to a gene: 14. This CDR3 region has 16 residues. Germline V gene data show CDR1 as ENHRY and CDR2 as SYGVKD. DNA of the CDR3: TGTGCCATCAGTGACCCAGGACTAGCTCCTGGTGTGGAGCAGTACTTC. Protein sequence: CAISDPGLAPGVEQYF.

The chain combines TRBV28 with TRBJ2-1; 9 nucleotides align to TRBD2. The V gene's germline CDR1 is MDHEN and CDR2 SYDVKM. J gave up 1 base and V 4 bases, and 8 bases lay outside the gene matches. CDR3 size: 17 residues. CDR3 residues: CASSSEGGRGSYNEQFF. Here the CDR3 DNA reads TGTGCCAGCAGTTCCGAGGGCGGGAGGGGGTCCTACAATGAGCAGTTCTTC.

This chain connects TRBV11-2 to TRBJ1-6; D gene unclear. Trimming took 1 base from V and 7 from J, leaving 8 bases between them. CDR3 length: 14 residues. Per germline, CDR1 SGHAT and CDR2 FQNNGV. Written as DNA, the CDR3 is TGTGCCAGCAGCTTAGTGAGGGCGAATTCACCCCTCCACTTT. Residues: CASSLVRANSPLHF.

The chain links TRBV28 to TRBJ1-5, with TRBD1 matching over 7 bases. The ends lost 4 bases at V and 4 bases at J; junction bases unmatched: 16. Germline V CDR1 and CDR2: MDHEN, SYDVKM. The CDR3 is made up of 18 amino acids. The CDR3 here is CASSSEYSGTVVNQPQHF. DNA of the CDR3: TGTGCCAGCAGTTCGGAGTATTCCGGGACAGTGGTGAATCAGCCCCAGCATTTT.

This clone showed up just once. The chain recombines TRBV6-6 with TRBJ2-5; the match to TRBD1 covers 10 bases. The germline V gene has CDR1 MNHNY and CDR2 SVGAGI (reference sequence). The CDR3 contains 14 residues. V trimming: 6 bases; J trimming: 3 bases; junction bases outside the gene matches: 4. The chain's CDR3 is CASRGGTGEETQYF. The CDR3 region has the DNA TGTGCCAGCAGGGGGGGGACAGGGGAAGAGACCCAGTACTTC.

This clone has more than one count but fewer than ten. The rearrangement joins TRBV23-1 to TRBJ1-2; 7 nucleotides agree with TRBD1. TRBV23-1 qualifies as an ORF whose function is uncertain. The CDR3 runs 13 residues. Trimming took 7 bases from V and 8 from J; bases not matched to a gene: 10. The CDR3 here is CASTVQGSGGYTF. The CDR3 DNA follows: TGCGCCAGCACCGTACAGGGGTCCGGGGGCTACACCTTC.

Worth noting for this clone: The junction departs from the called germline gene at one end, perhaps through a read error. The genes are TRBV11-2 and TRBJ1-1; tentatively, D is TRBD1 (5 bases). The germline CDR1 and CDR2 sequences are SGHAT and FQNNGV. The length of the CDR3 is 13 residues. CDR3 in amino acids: CASSLDRNTEAFF. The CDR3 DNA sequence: TGTGCCAGCAGCCTAGACAGGAACACTGAAGCTTTCTTT.

The chain's CDR3 is CASIWDLGNTEAFF. In nucleotides, the CDR3 is TGTGCCAGCATATGGGACCTAGGGAACACTGAAGCTTTCTTT. This chain joins TRBV28 and TRBJ1-1; D may be TRBD1 (5 bases). Germline V gene data show CDR1 as MDHEN and CDR2 as SYDVKM. The CDR3 extends over 14 amino acids. V lost 7 bases to trimming and J lost 1 base, with 13 bases between them.

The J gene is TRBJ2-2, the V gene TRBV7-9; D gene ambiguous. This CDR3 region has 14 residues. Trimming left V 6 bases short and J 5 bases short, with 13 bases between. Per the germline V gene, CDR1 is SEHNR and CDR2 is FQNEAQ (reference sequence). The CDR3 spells CASSDPVGTGELFF. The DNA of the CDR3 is TGTGCCAGCAGTGATCCGGTGGGGACCGGGGAGCTGTTTTTT.

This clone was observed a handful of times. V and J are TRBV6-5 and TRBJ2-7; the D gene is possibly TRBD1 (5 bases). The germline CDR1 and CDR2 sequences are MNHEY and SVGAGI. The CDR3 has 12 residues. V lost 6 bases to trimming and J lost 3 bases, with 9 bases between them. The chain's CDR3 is CASRDNYYEQYF. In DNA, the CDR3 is TGTGCCAGCAGGGACAATTACTACGAGCAGTACTTC.

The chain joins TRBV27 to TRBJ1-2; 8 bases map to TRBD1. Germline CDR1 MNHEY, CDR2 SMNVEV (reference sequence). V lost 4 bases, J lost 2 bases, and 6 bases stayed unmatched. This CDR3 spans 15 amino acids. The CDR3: CASSWTGTLNYGYTF. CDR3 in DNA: TGTGCCAGCAGTTGGACAGGGACTCTGAACTATGGCTACACCTTC.

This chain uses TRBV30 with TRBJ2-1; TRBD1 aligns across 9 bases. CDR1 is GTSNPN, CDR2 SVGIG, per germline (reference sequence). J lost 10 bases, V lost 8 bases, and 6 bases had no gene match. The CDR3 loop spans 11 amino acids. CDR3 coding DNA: TGTGCCGGCACAGGGGGCGGGGAGCAGTTCTTC. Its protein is CAGTGGGEQFF.